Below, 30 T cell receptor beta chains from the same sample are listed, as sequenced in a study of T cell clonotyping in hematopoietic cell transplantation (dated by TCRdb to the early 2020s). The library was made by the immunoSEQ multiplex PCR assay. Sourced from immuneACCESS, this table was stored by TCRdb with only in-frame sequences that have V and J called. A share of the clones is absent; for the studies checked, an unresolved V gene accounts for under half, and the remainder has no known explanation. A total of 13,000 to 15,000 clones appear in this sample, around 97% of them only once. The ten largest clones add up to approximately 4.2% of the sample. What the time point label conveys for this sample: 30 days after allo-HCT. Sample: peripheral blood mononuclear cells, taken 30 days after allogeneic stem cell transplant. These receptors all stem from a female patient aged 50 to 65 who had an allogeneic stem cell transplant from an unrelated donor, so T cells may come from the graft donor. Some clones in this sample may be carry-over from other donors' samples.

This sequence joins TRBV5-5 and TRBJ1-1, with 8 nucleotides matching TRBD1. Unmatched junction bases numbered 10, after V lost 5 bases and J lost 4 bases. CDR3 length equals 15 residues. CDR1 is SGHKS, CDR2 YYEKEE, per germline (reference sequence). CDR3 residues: CASSSTGESGTEAFF. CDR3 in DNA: TGTGCCAGCAGTTCGACAGGGGAGTCGGGCACTGAAGCTTTCTTT.

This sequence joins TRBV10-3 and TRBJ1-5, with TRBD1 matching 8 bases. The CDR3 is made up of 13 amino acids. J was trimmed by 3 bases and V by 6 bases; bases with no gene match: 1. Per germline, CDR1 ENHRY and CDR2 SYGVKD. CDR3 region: CAIRDRDNQPQHF. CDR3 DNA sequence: TGTGCCATCAGGGACAGGGACAATCAGCCCCAGCATTTT.

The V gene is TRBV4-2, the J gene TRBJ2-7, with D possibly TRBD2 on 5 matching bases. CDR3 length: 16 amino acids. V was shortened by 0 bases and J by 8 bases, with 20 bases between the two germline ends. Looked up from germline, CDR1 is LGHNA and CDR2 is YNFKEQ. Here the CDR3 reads CASSQEAFGPRGQQYF. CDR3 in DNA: TGTGCCAGCAGCCAAGAGGCCTTCGGCCCCCGAGGGCAGCAGTACTTC.

For the CDR3, the DNA is TGTGCCAGCCACGCGAGGAACTATGGCTACACCTTC. Translating it yields CASHARNYGYTF. The chain joins TRBV6-5 to TRBJ1-2; D call uncertain. CDR1 is MNHEY, CDR2 SVGAGI, per germline. This CDR3 has 12 residues. Trimming removed 8 bases at V and 2 bases at J, with 9 bases between.

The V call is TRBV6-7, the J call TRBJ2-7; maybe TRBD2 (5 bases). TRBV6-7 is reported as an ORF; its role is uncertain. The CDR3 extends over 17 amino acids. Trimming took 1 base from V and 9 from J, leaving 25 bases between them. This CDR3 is CASSYYRLVRFLGGQYF. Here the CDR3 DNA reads TGTGCCAGCAGTTACTATCGGTTAGTTCGATTCTTAGGAGGGCAGTACTTC.

The CDR3 DNA reads as TGTGTTTATGGAGGCGGGGTTCACGACGGGGAGCTGTTTTTT. Protein: CVYGGGVHDGELFF. The chain joins TRBV7-9 to TRBJ2-2; D might be TRBD2 (6 bases). The CDR3 contains 14 residues. Germline V gene data show CDR1 as SEHNR and CDR2 as FQNEAQ (reference sequence). Supplemented by reference TRBV7-9 and TRBJ2-2, the full variable domain reads DTGVSQNPRHKITKRGQNVTFRCDPISEHNRLYWYRQTLGQGPEFLTYFQNEAQLEKSRLLSDRFSAERPKGSFSTLEIQRTEQGDSAMYLCVYGGGVHDGELFFGEGSRLTVL.

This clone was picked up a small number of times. The CDR3 DNA is TGTGCCAGCAGTGAGGTAGCGGGGAGCACAGATACGCAGTATTTT. This sequence encodes CASSEVAGSTDTQYF. The rearrangement links TRBV6-4 to TRBJ2-3, with 8 positions matching TRBD2. This CDR3 is 15 amino acids long. Germline CDR1 is MRHNA and CDR2 is SNTAGT. V shed 3 bases and J 0 bases; nucleotides not matched to a gene: 2.

CDR3 loop: CAWSNSDRISYNSPLHF. As DNA, the CDR3 is TGTGCCTGGAGTAATTCCGACAGAATCTCCTATAATTCACCCCTCCACTTT. The genes are TRBV30 and TRBJ1-6; tentatively, D is TRBD1 (5 bases). The V end lost 2 bases, the J end lost 0 bases, and 14 bases lay between the germline ends. CDR3 length equals 17 residues. CDR1 and CDR2 (germline): GTSNPN, SVGIG (reference sequence).

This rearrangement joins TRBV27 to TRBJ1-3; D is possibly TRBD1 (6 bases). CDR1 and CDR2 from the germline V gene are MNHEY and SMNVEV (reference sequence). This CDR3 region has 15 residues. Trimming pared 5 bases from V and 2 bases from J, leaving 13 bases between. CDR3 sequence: CASSAVGGAGNTIYF. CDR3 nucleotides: TGTGCCAGCAGTGCTGTAGGGGGGGCTGGAAACACCATATATTTT.

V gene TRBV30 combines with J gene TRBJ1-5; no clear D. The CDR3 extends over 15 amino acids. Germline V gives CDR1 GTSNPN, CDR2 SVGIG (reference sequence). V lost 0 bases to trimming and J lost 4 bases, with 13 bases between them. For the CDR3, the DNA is TGTGCCTGGAGTGTAGGAGGCCCTACGAATCAGCCCCAGCATTTT. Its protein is CAWSVGGPTNQPQHF.

CDR3 in DNA: TGTGCCAGCAGCCAAGATTTGGATCAGCCCCAGCATTTT. Encoded protein: CASSQDLDQPQHF. The genes are TRBV14 and TRBJ1-5; no definite D call. Trimming took 0 bases from V and 5 from J, leaving 5 bases between them. This CDR3 region has 13 residues. In germline, CDR1 is SGHDN, CDR2 FVKESK. Drawing the rest from reference TRBV14 and TRBJ1-5, the complete variable domain is EAGVTQFPSHSVIEKGQTVTLRCDPISGHDNLYWYRRVMGKEIKFLLHFVKESKQDESGMPNNRFLAERTGGTYSTLKVQPAELEDSGVYFCASSQDLDQPQHFGDGTRLSIL.

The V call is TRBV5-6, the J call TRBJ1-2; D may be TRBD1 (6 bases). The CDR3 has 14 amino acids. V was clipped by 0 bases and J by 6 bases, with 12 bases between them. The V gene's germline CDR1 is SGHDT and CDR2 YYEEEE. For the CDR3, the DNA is TGTGCCAGCAGCTTGGGGGGGGCCTCTGATGGCTACACCTTC. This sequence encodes CASSLGGASDGYTF.

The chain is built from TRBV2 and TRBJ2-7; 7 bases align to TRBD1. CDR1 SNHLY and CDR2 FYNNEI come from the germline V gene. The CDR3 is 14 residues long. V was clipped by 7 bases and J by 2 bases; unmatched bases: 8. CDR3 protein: CASIQGDSTYEQYF. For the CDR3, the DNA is TGTGCCAGCATCCAGGGGGACAGCACCTACGAGCAGTACTTC.

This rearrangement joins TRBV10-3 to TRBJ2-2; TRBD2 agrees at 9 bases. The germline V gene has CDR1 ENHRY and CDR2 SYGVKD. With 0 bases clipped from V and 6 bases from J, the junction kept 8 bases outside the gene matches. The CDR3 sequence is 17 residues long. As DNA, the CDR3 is TGTGCCATCAGTGAGTCGATGCGGGGGGGCGTTTCCGGGGAGCTGTTTTTT. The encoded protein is CAISESMRGGVSGELFF.

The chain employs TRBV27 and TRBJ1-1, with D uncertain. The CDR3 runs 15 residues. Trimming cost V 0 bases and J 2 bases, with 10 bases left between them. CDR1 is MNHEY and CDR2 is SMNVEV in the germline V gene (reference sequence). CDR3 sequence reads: CASSLSPFPNTEAFF. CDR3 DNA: TGTGCCAGCAGTTTATCCCCCTTCCCAAACACTGAAGCTTTCTTT.

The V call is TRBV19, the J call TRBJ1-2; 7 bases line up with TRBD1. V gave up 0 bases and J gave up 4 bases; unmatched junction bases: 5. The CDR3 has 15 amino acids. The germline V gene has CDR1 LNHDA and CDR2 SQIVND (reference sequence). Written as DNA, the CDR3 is TGTGCCAGTAGTATAGAGGGACAGAGGTTCTATGGCTACACCTTC. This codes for CASSIEGQRFYGYTF.

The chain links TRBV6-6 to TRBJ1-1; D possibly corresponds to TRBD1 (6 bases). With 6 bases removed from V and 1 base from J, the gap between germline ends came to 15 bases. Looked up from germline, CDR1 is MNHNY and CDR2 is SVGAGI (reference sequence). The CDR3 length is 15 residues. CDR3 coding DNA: TGTGCCAGCAGCCCAAGACAGGCCTCGAACACTGAAGCTTTCTTT. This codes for CASSPRQASNTEAFF.

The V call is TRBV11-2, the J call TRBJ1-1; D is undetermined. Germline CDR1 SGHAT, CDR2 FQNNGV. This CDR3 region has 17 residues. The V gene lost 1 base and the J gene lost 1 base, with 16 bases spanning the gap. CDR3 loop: CASSLVRIAVGNTEAFF. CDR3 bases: TGTGCCAGCAGCTTAGTGAGGATCGCTGTTGGGAACACTGAAGCTTTCTTT.

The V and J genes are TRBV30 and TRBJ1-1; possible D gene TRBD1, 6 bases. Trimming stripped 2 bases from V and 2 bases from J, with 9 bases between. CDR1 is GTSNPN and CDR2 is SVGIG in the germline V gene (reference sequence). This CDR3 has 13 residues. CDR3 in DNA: TGTGCCTGGAGTTGGGGGGCCAACACTGAAGCTTTCTTT. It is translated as CAWSWGANTEAFF.

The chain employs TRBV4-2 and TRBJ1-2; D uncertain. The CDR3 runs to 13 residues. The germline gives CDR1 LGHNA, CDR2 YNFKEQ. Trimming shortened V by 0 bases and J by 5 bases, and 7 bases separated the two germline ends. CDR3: CASSQDGRYGYTF. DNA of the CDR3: TGTGCCAGCAGCCAAGATGGAAGATATGGCTACACCTTC.

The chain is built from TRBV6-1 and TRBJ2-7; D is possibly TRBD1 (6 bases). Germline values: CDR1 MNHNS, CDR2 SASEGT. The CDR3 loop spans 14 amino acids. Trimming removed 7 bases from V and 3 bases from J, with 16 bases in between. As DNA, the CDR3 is TGTGCCAGCAACCCCACGACAGGCAGCTACGAGCAGTACTTC. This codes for CASNPTTGSYEQYF.

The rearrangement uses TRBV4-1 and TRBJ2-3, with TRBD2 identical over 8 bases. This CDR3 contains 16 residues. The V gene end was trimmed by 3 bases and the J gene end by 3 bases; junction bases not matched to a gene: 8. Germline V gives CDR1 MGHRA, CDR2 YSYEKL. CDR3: CASSHPGGATTDTQYF. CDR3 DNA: TGCGCCAGCAGCCATCCCGGGGGGGCCACAACAGATACGCAGTATTTT.

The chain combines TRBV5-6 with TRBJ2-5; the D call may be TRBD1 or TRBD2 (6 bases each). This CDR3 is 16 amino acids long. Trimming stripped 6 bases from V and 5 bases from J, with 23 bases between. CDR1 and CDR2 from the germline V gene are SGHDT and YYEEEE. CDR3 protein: CASTTFRLGAGETQYF. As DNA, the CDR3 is TGTGCCAGCACCACCTTTAGGTTGGGGGCGGGGGAGACCCAGTACTTC.

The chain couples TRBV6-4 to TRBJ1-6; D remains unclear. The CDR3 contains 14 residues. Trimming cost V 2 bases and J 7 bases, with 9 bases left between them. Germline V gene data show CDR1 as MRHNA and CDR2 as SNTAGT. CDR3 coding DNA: TGTGCCAGCAGTGACGTAGGAAGGAATTCACCCCTCCACTTT. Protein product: CASSDVGRNSPLHF.

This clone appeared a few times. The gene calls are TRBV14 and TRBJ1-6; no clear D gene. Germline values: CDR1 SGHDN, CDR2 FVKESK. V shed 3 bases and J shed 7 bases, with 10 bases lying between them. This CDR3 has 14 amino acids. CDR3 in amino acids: CASSQGRLNSPLHF. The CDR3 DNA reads TGTGCCAGCAGCCAGGGCCGGCTAAATTCACCCCTCCACTTT.

The CDR3 protein is CASSMGSGTNTGELFF. CDR3 coding DNA: TGTGCCAGTAGTATGGGTAGCGGAACGAACACCGGGGAGCTGTTTTTT. This chain connects TRBV19 to TRBJ2-2; tentative D call: TRBD2 (6 bases). The CDR3 is made up of 16 amino acids. Trimming stripped 3 bases from V and 0 bases from J, with 11 bases between. Germline CDR1 is LNHDA and CDR2 is SQIVND (reference sequence).

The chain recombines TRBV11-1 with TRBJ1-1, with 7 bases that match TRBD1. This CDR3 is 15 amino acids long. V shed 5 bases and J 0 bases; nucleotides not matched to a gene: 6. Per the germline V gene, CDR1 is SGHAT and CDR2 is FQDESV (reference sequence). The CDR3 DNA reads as TGTGCCAGCAGCACGAGGACAGGACTGAACACTGAAGCTTTCTTT. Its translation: CASSTRTGLNTEAFF.

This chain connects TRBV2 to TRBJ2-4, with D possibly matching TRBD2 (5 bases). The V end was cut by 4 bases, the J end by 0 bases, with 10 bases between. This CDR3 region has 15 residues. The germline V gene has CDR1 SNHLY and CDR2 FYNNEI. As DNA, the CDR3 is TGTGCCAGCAGTGGTCGGGGTCCAGCCAAAAACATTCAGTACTTC. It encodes CASSGRGPAKNIQYF.

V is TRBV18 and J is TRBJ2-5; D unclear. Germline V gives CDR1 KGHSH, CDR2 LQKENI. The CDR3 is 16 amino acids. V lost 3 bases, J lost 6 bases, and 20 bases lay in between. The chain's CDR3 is CASSPSRIVSQQTQYF. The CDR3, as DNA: TGTGCCAGCTCACCCTCTCGGATCGTTTCTCAACAGACCCAGTACTTC.

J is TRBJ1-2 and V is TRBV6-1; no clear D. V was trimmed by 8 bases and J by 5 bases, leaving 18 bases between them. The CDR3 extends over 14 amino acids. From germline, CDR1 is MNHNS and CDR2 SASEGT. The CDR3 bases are TGTGCCAGCTCTCGGACGGAGAAGCGGTATGGCTACACCTTC. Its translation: CASSRTEKRYGYTF.